This record concerns one TCR beta chain sequence. With 4 bases removed from V and 3 bases from J, the gap between germline ends came to 12 bases. Germline assignment: CDR1 LNHDA and CDR2 SQIVND (reference sequence). The length of the CDR3 is 14 residues. The record originates from a study of blood T cell repertoires in COVID-19. On the study more broadly: The United States, Italy and Spain were the sources of the acute and convalescent COVID-19 samples.

TCRdb's table, derived via immunoSEQ multiplex PCR, lists solely in-frame clones and lacks some. Of about 310,000 clones detected, just under 90% appear once; the ten largest clones hold almost 9.5%. The sequenced sample was PBMCs or T cells enriched from blood (not recorded which). The V call is TRBV19, the J call TRBJ1-1; unclear D gene. This TCR was sampled from a woman in her 30s who had recovered from COVID-19. In DNA form, the CDR3 reads TGTGCCAGTAGTACTATGAGGTGGGACACTGAAGCTTTCTTT. Encoded protein: CASSTMRWDTEAFF. Together with reference TRBV19 and TRBJ1-1, the CDR3 gives the full variable domain: DGGITQSPKYLFRKEGQNVTLSCEQNLNHDAMYWYRQDPGQGLRLIYYSQIVNDFQKGDIAEGYSVSREKKESFPLTVTSAQKNPTAFYLCASSTMRWDTEAFFGQGTRLTVV.